The rows below give T cell receptor beta chains drawn from one sample of a study of cytomegalovirus exposure and HLA in healthy donors. Produced via immunoSEQ multiplex PCR; TCRdb's table is partial and in-frame only. Here the sample spans fewer than 70,000 clones, approximately 76% being singletons. The sequenced sample was PBMCs. These receptors originate from a middle-aged man in good health and CMV-seronegative. Each CDR3 is given with its conserved first and last residue. The D gene is left open where the match is weak. The size of a clone is reported for some rows only, either as once, few or many, or as a class for expanded clones.

TRBD1	TRBJ1-4	TRBV5-4	few	CASSLGQRNEKLFF	TGTGCCAGCAGTTTGGGACAGAGGAATGAAAAACTGTTTTTT
NA	TRBJ1-5	TRBV9	NA	CASSATGGDFQPQHF	TGTGCCAGCAGCGCCACCGGGGGGGACTTTCAGCCCCAGCATTTT
TRBD1	TRBJ1-6	TRBV5-1	NA	CASSTTGTGVFSPLHF	TGCGCCAGCAGCACAACCGGGACAGGGGTATTCTCACCCCTCCACTTT
NA	TRBJ1-6	TRBV6-5	NA	CASSYGRAHSPLHF	TGTGCCAGCAGTTACGGGAGGGCGCATTCACCCCTCCACTTT
NA	TRBJ2-2	TRBV30	NA	CAWSVYFVTGELFF	TGTGCCTGGAGTGTATACTTCGTCACCGGGGAGCTGTTTTTT
NA	TRBJ2-2	TRBV2	NA	CASSEAFVTGELFF	TGTGCCAGCAGTGAAGCTTTCGTTACCGGGGAGCTGTTTTTT
TRBD1	TRBJ2-7	TRBV5-1	few	CASSGTGNYEQYF	TGCGCCAGCAGCGGGACAGGGAACTACGAGCAGTACTTC
NA	TRBJ2-2	TRBV29-1	NA	CSVEQRAGELFF	TGCAGCGTCGAACAGAGGGCCGGGGAGCTGTTTTTT
NA	TRBJ2-3	TRBV2	NA	CASSEDRGLTGTRYF	TGTGCCAGCAGTGAAGACAGGGGACTCACAGGTACGCGGTATTTT
TRBD1	TRBJ2-7	TRBV5-1	NA	CASSQTGNEQYF	TGCGCCAGCAGCCAGACAGGGAACGAGCAGTACTTC
TRBD1	TRBJ1-6	TRBV5-1	NA	CASSLVQGANSPLHF	TGCGCCAGCAGCTTGGTTCAGGGGGCTAATTCACCCCTCCACTTT
NA	TRBJ1-3	TRBV7-8	once	CASSFGDSGNTIYF	TGTGCCAGCAGCTTCGGTGATTCTGGAAACACCATATATTTT
NA	TRBJ1-5	TRBV19	few	CASQTQRGTQSPQHF	TGTGCCAGCCAAACGCAGCGGGGAACCCAAAGTCCCCAGCATTTT
TRBD1	TRBJ2-7	TRBV5-4	NA	CASSLVVTGGTYEQYF	TGTGCCAGCAGCTTGGTTGTGACAGGGGGCACCTACGAGCAGTACTTC
NA	TRBJ1-2	TRBV5-8	NA	CASSLAGIYGYTF	TGTGCCAGCAGCTTGGCCGGGATCTATGGCTACACCTTC
NA	TRBJ1-2	TRBV27	NA	CASSLTPTPGWANYGYTF	TGTGCCAGCAGTCTGACACCCACTCCAGGGTGGGCTAACTATGGCTACACCTTC
NA	TRBJ2-7	TRBV10-2	NA	CASNNGYEQYF	TGCGCCAGCAATAACGGCTACGAGCAGTACTTC
NA	TRBJ2-3	TRBV5-1	NA	CVSSLVLGGTDTQYF	TGCGTCAGCAGCTTGGTCCTAGGTGGCACAGATACGCAGTATTTT
TRBD2	TRBJ2-6	TRBV10-2	NA	CASRGTSGGTRGANVLTF	TGCGCCAGCAGGGGGACTAGCGGGGGGACCCGAGGGGCCAACGTCCTGACTTTC